Listed here is a single T cell receptor beta chain. Its antigen is not identified. These data belong to a study of OX40 agonist ivuxolimab in advanced cancers. Study background: Patients were treated with ivuxolimab, an agonistic anti-OX40 (CD134) antibody. Patients were 65% to 85% male with ages about 23 to 79, mean approximately 58.

Whole-study findings and limits: Among the lowest peripheral clonal expansion occurred in 0.1-3.0 mg/kg partial responders. At 0.1 to 3.0 mg/kg and by week 6, clonal expansion occurred in CD4+ and CD8+ blood T cells.

TCRdb keeps only in-frame clones here, not all; method: immunoSEQ multiplex PCR. The sample consists of 65,000 to 80,000 clones, 89% of them appearing once. Sequenced here: CD4+ or CD8+ T cells sorted from blood, sampled in a trial of the OX40 agonist ivuxolimab. The TCR sequence derives from an adult with an advanced solid tumor such as melanoma, head and neck, liver or kidney cancer.

CDR3 nucleotide sequence: TGTGCCATCAGTGACCCCGGGACTAGCGGGAGCGGATCCTACGAGCAGTACTTC. Protein product: CAISDPGTSGSGSYEQYF. The chain uses TRBV10-3 and TRBJ2-7, with 14 positions matching TRBD2. With 3 bases clipped from V and 1 base from J, the junction kept 8 bases outside the gene matches. CDR1 is ENHRY and CDR2 is SYGVKD in the germline V gene. The CDR3 sequence is 18 residues long.